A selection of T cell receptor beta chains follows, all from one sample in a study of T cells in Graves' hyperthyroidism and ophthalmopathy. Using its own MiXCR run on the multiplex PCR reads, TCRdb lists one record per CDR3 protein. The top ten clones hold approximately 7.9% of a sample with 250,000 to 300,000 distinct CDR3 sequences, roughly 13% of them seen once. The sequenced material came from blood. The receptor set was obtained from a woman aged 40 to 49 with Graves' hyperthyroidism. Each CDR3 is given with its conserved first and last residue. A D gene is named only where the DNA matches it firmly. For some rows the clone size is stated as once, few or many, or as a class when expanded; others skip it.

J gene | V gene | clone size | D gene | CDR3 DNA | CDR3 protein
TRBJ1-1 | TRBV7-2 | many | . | TGTGCCAGCAGCCCATTCATGAACACTGAAGCTTTCTTT | CASSPFMNTEAFF
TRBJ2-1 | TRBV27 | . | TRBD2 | TGTGCCAGCAGAGGACTAGCATTACACAATGAGCAGTTCTTC | CASRGLALHNEQFF
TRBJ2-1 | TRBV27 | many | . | TGTGCCAGCAGTTTAGTGGGGGGTGAGCAGTTCTTC | CASSLVGGEQFF
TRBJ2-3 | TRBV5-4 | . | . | TGTGCCAGCAGCTTGGAAGCTAACATCCCCACAGATACGCAGTATTTT | CASSLEANIPTDTQYF
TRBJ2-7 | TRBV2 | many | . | TGTGCCAGCAGTGAAGCGCTTGGCAGCTACGAGCAGTACTTC | CASSEALGSYEQYF
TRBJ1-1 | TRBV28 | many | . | TGTGCCAGCAGCGTAACAGGGCGGAACACTGAAGCTTTCTTT | CASSVTGRNTEAFF
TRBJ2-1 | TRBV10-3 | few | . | TGTGCCACCAGGGCCGGAGGTGAGCAGTTCTTC | CATRAGGEQFF
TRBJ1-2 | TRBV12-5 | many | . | TGTGCTAGTGGTCCCCCCACCGGGGGCTATGGCTACACCTTC | CASGPPTGGYGYTF
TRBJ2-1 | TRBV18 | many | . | TGTGCCAGCTCACCACATTACAATGAGCAGTTCTTC | CASSPHYNEQFF
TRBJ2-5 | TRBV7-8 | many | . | TGTGCCAGCGGGGAGTTCAGTGAGACCCAGTACTTC | CASGEFSETQYF
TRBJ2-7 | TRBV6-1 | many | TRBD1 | TGTGCCAGCAGCCCCGCAGCCGGGACAGGGGGTTACGAGCAGTACTTC | CASSPAAGTGGYEQYF
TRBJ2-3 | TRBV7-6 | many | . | TGTGCCAGCAGCTTAGGGTCTTCCGGCGCAGATACGCAGTATTTT | CASSLGSSGADTQYF
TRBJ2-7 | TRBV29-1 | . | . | TGCAGCGTTGGCCTCACCGCGCAACACTACGAGCAGTACTTC | CSVGLTAQHYEQYF
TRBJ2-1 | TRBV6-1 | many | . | TGTGCCAGCACCTTTGGGGCGGGCTACAACAATGAGCAGTTCTTC | CASTFGAGYNNEQFF
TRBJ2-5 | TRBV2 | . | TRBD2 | TGTGCCAGCGGGTCGGGACTAGCGGACCAAGAGACCCAGTACTTC | CASGSGLADQETQYF
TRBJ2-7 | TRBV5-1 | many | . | TGCGCCAGCAGCCTCGACTTTTACGAGCAGTACTTC | CASSLDFYEQYF
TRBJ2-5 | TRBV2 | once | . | TGTGCCTCAGGGGGCGGGAGCGTTGGAGAGACCCAGTACTTC | CASGGGSVGETQYF
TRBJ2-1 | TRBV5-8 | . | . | TGTGCCAGCAGCTTTTTTGGAGCGCAGTTCTTC | CASSFFGAQFF
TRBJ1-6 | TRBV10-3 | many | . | TGTGCCATCAGTGTCAGGGGTGTGGAGGATAATTCACCCCTCCACTTT | CAISVRGVEDNSPLHF
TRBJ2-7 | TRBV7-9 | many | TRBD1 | TGTGCCAGCAGCCCACAGGGGCCTCACTACGAGCAGTACTTC | CASSPQGPHYEQYF
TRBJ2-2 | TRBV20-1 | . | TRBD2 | TGCAGTGCTAAGCGGGAGGGCCCTGACACCGGGGAGCTGTTTTTT | CSAKREGPDTGELFF
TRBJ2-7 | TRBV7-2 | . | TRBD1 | TGTGCCAGCAGCAAACACCGGGACAGGGGGCTCGAGCAGTACTTC | CASSKHRDRGLEQYF
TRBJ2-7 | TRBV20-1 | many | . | TGCAGTGCTAGGCCCGGGAGTGGGGAGCAGTACTTC | CSARPGSGEQYF
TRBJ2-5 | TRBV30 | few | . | TGTGCCCGAAGGGGGCAGGGGGGCGAGACCCAGTACTTC | CARRGQGGETQYF
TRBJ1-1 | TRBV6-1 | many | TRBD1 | TGTGCCAGCAGTCCGCTACCGGGACAGAAGACGAACACTGAAGCTTTCTTT | CASSPLPGQKTNTEAFF
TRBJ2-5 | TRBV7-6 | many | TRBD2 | TGTGCCAGCAGCTTAATAGCGGGAGATTTAGAGACCCAGTACTTC | CASSLIAGDLETQYF
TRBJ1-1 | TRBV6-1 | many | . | TGTGCCAGCAGTGTACCAGACACATCGAACACTGAAGCTTTCTTT | CASSVPDTSNTEAFF
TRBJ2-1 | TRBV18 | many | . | TGTGCCAGCTCACCAAGGCAAAATAACAATGAGCAGTTCTTC | CASSPRQNNNEQFF
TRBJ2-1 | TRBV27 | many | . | TGTGCCAGCAACCGTCCCGGCGGTGAGCAGTTCTTC | CASNRPGGEQFF
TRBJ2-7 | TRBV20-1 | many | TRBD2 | TGCAGTGCTAGAGACCAAGCGGGAGATTGGGTCGAGCAGTACTTC | CSARDQAGDWVEQYF
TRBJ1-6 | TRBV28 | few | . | TGTGCCAGCAAGGACCCCCAGCTGAGCTCCTATAATTCACCCCTCCACTTT | CASKDPQLSSYNSPLHF
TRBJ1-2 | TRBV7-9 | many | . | TGTGCCAGCAGGCAACAGGAAGACTATGGCTACACCTTC | CASRQQEDYGYTF
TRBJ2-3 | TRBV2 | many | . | TGTGCCGGACGGGGACGGGCCCGATACTTTAGCACAGATACGCAGTATTTT | CAGRGRARYFSTDTQYF
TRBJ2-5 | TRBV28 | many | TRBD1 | TGTGCCAGCAGTCCTATACGGACAGGGTTATTGGAGACCCAGTACTTC | CASSPIRTGLLETQYF